The T cell receptor (beta chain) described here comes from a study of T cell changes during pregnancy in multiple sclerosis. Trimming pared 0 bases from V and 0 bases from J, leaving 4 bases between. The CDR3 extends over 14 amino acids. The germline CDR1 and CDR2 sequences are SGDLS and YYNGEE. The repertoire was sequenced with immunoSEQ multiplex PCR; TCRdb's copy has only in-frame clones and lacks some. The table records around 50,000 clones, around 92% of them present only once. The chain employs TRBV9 and TRBJ2-1; D is ambiguous. The material was CD4+ T cells from peripheral blood mononuclear cells, obtained after pregnancy. This sequence originates from a female donor in good health, enrolled as a control in a pregnancy study. CDR3 DNA sequence: TGTGCCAGCAGCGTAGGGAGCTCCTACAATGAGCAGTTCTTC. Encoded protein: CASSVGSSYNEQFF.